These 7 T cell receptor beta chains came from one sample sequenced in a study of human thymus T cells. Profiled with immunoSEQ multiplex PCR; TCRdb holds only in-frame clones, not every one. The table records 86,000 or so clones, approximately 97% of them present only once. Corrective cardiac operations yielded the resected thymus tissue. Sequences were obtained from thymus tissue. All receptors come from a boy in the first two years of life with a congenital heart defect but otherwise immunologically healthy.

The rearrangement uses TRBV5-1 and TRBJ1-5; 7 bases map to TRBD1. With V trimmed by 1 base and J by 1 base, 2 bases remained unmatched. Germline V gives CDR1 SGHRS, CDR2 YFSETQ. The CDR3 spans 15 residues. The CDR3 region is CASSLTGVSNQPQHF. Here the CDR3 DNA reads TGCGCCAGCAGCTTGACAGGGGTAAGCAATCAGCCCCAGCATTTT.

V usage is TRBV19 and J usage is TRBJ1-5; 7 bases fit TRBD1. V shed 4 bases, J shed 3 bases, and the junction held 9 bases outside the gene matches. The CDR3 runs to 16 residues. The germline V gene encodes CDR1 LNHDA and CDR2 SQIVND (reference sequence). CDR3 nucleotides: TGTGCCAGTAGTAGGGGTCGTACAGGGGTCAATCAGCCCCAGCATTTT. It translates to CASSRGRTGVNQPQHF.

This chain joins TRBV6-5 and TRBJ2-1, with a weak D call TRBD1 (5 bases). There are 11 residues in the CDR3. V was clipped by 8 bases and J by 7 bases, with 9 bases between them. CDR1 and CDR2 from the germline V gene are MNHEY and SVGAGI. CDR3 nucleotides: TGTGCCAGCGGGGCCGGGAATGAGCAGTTCTTC. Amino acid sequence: CASGAGNEQFF.

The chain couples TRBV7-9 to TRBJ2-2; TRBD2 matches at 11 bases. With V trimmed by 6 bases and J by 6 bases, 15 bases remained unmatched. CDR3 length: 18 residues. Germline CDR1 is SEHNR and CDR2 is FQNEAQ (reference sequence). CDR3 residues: CASRRTGVSGRAAGELFF. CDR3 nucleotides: TGTGCCAGCAGGCGGACAGGGGTTAGCGGGAGGGCCGCCGGGGAGCTGTTTTTT.

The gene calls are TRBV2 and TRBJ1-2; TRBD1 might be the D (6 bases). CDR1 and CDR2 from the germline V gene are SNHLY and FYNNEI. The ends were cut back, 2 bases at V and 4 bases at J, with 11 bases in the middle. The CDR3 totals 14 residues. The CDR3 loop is CASSERKGGYGYTF. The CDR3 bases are TGTGCCAGCAGTGAACGTAAAGGGGGCTATGGCTACACCTTC.

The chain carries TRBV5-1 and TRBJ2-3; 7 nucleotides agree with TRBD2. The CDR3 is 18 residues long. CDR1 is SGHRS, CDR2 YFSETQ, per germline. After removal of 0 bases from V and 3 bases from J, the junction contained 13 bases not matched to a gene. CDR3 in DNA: TGCGCCAGCAGCTTGGAAAGTAAGGGCGGGAGAGGGACAGATACGCAGTATTTT. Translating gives CASSLESKGGRGTDTQYF.

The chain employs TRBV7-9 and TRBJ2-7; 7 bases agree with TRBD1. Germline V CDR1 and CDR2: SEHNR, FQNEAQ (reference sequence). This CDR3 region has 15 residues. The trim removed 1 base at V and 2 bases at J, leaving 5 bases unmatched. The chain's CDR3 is CASSLGGQLAYEQYF. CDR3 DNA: TGTGCCAGCAGCTTAGGGGGACAGCTAGCCTACGAGCAGTACTTC.